This T cell receptor (beta chain) was sequenced for a study of early T cells in non-severe SARS-CoV-2 infection. Study at large: Bulk RNA taken from unsorted whole blood was sequenced, leaving chains unpaired. General study findings and limits: The matching step, a VDJdb search, favored anti-spike CD8 responses and missed private and CD4 specificities.

In this sample, this clonotype turned up a few times. Its target is unknown. Unique molecular identifiers were affixed to single, distinct cDNA molecules. TCRdb called the 5' RACE reads again in MiXCR, with one record for every CDR3 protein. Among about 46,000 distinct CDR3 sequences listed, roughly 10% were seen once. The sample in question was whole blood, obtained at baseline. The receptor comes from an adult who was a healthcare worker with PCR-confirmed SARS-CoV-2 infection or an uninfected control (not recorded which).

This chain's CDR3 is CASSSKTNTGELFF. Here the CDR3 DNA reads TGTGCCAGCAGCTCGAAAACGAACACCGGGGAGCTGTTTTTT. This chain links TRBV7-3 with TRBJ2-2; D gene ambiguous. The V end lost 4 bases, the J end lost 0 bases, and 6 bases lay between the germline ends. The length of the CDR3 is 14 residues. Germline-derived CDR1 and CDR2 are SGHTA and FQGTGA.